Sequencing of this TCR beta chain was carried out in a study of T cell responses to AZD1222 COVID-19 vaccine. Points from the study as a whole: Clonal diversity was possibly underestimated; the donors were predominantly white British and more often female.

Remarks on this clone: Its antigen is as yet unknown.

Libraries were prepared by immunoSEQ multiplex PCR; TCRdb keeps only in-frame clonotypes and omits some of them. The sample has roughly 120,000 clones; approximately 90% are singletons. The CDR3 consists of 13 residues. Trimming took off 4 bases at V and 6 bases at J, with 13 bases between the two ends. CDR1 SGHRS and CDR2 YFSETQ come from the germline V gene. The source material was peripheral blood, sampled on day 0 of AZD1222 vaccination. The TCR originated in an adult in good health. This rearrangement joins TRBV5-1 to TRBJ1-1; tentatively, D is TRBD1 (5 bases). CDR3 nucleotide sequence: TGCGCCAGCAGCCCTATAACGGGGGCTGAAGCTTTCTTT. Translation gives CASSPITGAEAFF. Filled out from reference TRBV5-1 and TRBJ1-1, the complete variable domain reads KAGVTQTPRYLIKTRGQQVTLSCSPISGHRSVSWYQQTPGQGLQFLFEYFSETQRNKGNFPGRFSGRQFSNSRSEMNVSTLELGDSALYLCASSPITGAEAFFGQGTRLTVV.